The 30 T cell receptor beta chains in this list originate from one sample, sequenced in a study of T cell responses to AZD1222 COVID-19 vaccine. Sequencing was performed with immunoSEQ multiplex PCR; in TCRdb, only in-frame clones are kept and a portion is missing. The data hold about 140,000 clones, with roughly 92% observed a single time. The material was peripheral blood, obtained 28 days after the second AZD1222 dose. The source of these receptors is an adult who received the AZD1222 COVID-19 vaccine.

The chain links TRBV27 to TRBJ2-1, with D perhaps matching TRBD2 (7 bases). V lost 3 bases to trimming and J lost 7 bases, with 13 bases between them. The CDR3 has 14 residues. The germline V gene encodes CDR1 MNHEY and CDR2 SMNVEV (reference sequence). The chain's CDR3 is CASSFRGAMNEQFF. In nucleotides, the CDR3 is TGTGCCAGCAGTTTTCGGGGGGCTATGAATGAGCAGTTCTTC.

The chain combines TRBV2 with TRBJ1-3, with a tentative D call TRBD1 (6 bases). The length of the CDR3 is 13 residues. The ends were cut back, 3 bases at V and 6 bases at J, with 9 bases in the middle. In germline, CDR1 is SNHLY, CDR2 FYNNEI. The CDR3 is CASSDAGENTIYF. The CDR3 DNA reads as TGTGCCAGCAGTGATGCAGGGGAAAACACCATATATTTT.

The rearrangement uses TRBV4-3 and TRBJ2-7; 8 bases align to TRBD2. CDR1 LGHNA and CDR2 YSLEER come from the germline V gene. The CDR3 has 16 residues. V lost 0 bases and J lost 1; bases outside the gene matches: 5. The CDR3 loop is CASSQDRAGDSYEQYF. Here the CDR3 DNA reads TGCGCCAGCAGCCAAGACCGAGCGGGAGATTCCTACGAGCAGTACTTC.

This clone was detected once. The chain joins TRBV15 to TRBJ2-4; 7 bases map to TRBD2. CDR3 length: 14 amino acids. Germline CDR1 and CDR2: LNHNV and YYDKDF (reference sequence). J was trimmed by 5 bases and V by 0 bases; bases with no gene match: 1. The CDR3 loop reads CATSRDRGENIQYF. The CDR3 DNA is TGTGCCACCAGCAGAGACCGGGGGGAAAACATTCAGTACTTC.

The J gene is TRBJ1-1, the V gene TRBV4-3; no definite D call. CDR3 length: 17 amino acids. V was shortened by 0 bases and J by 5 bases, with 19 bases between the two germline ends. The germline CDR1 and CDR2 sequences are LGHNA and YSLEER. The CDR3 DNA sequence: TGCGCCAGCAGCCAAGATCCCGTGTCGGCACTGGGGACTGAAGCTTTCTTT. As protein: CASSQDPVSALGTEAFF.

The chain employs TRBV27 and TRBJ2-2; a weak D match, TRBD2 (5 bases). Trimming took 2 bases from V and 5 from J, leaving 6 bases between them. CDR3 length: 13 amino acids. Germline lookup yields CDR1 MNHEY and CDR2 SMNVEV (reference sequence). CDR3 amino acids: CASSLGGTGELFF. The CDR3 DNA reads TGTGCCAGCAGTTTAGGAGGTACCGGGGAGCTGTTTTTT.

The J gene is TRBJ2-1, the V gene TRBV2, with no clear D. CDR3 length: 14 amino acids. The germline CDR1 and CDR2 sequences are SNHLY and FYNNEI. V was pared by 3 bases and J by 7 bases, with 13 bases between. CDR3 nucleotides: TGTGCCAGCAGTGACCCCGTACCCGCGAATGAGCAGTTCTTC. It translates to CASSDPVPANEQFF.

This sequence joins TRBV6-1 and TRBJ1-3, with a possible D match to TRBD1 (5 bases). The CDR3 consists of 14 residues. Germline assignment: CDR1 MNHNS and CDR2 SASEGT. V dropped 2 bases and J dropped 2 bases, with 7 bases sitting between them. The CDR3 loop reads CASSEQGTGNTIYF. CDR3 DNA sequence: TGTGCCAGCAGTGAACAGGGTACTGGAAACACCATATATTTT.

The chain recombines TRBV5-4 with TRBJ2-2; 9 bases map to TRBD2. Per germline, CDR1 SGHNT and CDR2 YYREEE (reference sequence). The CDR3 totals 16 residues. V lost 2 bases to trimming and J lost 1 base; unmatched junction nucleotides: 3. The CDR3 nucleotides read TGTGCCAGCAGCTTTAGCGGGAGAGGGAACACCGGGGAGCTGTTTTTT. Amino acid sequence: CASSFSGRGNTGELFF.

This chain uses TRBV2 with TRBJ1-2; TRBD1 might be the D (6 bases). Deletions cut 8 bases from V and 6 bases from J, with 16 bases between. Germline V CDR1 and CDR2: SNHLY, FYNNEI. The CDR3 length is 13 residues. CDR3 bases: TGTGCCAGCCTGAGGACAGATATCCATGGCTACACCTTC. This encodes CASLRTDIHGYTF. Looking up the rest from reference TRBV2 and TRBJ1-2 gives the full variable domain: EPEVTQTPSHQVTQMGQEVILRCVPISNHLYFYWYRQILGQKVEFLVSFYNNEISEKSEIFDDQFSVERPDGSNFTLKIRSTKLEDSAMYFCASLRTDIHGYTFGSGTRLTVV.

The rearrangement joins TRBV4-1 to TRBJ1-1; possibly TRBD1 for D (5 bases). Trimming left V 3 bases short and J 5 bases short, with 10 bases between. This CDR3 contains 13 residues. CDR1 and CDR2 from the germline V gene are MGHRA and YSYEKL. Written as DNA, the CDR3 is TGCGCCAGCAGCCACGGGGGGGAGACTGAAGCTTTCTTT. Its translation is CASSHGGETEAFF.

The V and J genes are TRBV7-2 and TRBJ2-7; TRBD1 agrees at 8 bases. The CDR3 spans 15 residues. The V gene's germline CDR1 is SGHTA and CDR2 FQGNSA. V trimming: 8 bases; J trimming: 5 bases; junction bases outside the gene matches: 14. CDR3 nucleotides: TGTGCCAGCGGCACCCGAGCAGGGGGCAGGGACGAGCAGTACTTC. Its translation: CASGTRAGGRDEQYF.

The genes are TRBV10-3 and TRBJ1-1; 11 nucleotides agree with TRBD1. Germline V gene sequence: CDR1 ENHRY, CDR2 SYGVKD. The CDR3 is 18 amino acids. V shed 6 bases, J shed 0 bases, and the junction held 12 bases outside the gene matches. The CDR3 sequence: CAIRKRTGGGVMNTEAFF. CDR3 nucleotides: TGTGCCATCAGGAAAAGGACAGGGGGCGGGGTGATGAACACTGAAGCTTTCTTT.

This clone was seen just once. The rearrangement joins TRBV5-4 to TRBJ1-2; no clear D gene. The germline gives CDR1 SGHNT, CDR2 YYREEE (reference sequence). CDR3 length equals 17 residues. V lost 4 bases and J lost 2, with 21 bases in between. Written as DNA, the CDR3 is TGTGCCAGCAGCCTGGTATTGGTCGGGGAAAGAAACTATGGCTACACCTTC. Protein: CASSLVLVGERNYGYTF.

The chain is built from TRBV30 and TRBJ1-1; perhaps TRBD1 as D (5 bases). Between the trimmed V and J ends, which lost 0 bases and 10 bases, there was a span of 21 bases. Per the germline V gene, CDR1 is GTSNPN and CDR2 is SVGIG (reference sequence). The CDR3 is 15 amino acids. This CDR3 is CAWSVILGQPRGAFF. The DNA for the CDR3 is TGTGCCTGGAGTGTAATATTGGGGCAGCCCCGGGGAGCTTTCTTT.

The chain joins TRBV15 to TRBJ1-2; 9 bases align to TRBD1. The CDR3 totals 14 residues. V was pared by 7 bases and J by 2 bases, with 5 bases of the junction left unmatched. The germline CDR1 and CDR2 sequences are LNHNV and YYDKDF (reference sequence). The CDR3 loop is CATTPDRGNYGYTF. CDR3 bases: TGTGCCACCACCCCGGACAGGGGAAACTATGGCTACACCTTC.

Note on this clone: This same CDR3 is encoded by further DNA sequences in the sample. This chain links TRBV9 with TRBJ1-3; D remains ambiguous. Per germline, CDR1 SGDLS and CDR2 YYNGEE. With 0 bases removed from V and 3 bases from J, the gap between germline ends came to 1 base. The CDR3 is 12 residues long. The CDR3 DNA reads TGTGCCAGCAGCGTAGGTGGAAACACCATATATTTT. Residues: CASSVGGNTIYF.

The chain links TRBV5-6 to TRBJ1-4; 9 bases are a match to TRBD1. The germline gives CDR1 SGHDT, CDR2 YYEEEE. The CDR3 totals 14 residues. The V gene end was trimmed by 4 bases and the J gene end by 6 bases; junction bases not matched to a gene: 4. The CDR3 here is CASSPRTGDEKLFF. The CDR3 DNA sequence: TGTGCCAGCAGCCCACGGACAGGGGATGAAAAACTGTTTTTT.

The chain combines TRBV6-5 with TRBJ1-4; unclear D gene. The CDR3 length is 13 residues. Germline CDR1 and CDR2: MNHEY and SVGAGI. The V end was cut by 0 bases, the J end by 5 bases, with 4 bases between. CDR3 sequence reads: CASSYSLNEKLFF. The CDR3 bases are TGTGCCAGCAGTTACTCCCTAAATGAAAAACTGTTTTTT.

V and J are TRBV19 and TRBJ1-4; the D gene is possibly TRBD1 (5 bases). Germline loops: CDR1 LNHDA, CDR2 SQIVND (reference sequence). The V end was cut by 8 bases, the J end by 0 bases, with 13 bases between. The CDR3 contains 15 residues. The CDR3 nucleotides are TGTGCCAGTCGTTTCGGGGACGCAACTAATGAAAAACTGTTTTTT. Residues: CASRFGDATNEKLFF.

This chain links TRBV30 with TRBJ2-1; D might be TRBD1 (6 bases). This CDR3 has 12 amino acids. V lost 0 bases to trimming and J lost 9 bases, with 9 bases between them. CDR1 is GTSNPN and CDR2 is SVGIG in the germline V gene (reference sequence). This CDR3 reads CAWSVGAREQFF. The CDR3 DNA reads TGTGCCTGGAGTGTGGGGGCCCGTGAGCAGTTCTTC.

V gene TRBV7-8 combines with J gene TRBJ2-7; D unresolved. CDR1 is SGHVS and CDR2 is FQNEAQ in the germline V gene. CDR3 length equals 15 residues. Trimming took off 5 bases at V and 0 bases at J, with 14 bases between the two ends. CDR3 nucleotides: TGTGCCAGCAGCCTCGGCGAGGTCATCTCCTACGAGCAGTACTTC. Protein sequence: CASSLGEVISYEQYF.

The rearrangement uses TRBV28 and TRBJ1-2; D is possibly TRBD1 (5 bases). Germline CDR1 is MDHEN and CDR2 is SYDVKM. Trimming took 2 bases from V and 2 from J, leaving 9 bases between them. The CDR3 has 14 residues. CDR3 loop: CASSLGAGNYGYTF. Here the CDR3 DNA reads TGTGCCAGCAGTTTAGGTGCAGGGAACTATGGCTACACCTTC.

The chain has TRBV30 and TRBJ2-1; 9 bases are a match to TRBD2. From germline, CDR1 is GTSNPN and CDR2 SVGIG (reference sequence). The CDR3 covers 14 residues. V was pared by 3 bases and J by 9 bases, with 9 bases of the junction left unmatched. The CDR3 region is CAWSVGLAGTEQFF. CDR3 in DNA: TGTGCCTGGAGCGTAGGGCTAGCGGGGACTGAGCAGTTCTTC.

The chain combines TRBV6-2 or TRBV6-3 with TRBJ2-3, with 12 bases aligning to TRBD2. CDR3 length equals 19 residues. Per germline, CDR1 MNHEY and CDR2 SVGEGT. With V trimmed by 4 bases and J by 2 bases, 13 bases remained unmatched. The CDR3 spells CASSFIAQTSGRNTDTQYF. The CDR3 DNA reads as TGTGCCAGCAGTTTTATAGCCCAAACTAGCGGGAGGAACACAGATACGCAGTATTTT.

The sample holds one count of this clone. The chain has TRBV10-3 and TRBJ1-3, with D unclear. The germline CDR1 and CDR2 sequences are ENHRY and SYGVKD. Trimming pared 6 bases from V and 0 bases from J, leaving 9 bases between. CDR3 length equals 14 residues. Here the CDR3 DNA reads TGTGCCATCAGGGGAGCCTCCTCTGGAAACACCATATATTTT. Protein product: CAIRGASSGNTIYF.

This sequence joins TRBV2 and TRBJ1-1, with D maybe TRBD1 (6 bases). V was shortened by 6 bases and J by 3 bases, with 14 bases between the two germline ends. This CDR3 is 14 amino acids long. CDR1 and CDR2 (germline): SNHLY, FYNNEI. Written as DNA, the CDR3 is TGTGCCAGCAGAGGGGGGGGATCCGACACTGAAGCTTTCTTT. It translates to CASRGGGSDTEAFF.

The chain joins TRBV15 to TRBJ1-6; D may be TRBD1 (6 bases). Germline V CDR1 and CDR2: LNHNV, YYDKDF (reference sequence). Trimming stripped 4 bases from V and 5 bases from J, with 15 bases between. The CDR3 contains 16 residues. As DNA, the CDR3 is TGTGCCACCAGCACTGAGACAGGACGCAATAATTCACCCCTCCACTTT. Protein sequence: CATSTETGRNNSPLHF.

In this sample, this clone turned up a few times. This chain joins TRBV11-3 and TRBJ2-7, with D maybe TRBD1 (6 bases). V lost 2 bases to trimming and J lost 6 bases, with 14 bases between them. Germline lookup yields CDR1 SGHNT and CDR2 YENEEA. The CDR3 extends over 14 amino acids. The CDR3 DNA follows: TGTGCCAGCAGCTTAACCCCACAGGGCTCCGAGCAGTACTTC. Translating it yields CASSLTPQGSEQYF.

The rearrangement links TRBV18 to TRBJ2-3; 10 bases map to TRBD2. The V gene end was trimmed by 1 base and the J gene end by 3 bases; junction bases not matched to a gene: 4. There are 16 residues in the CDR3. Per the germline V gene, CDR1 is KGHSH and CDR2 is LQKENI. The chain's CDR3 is CASSPQASGRTDTQYF. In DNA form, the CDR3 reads TGTGCCAGCTCACCACAGGCTAGCGGGAGAACAGATACGCAGTATTTT.